The 10 T cell receptor beta chains given below trace back to one sample, sequenced in a study of T cell changes during pregnancy in multiple sclerosis. This table comes from immunoSEQ multiplex PCR, and its TCRdb copy is limited to in-frame clones, with some not included. The repertoire consists of fewer than 140,000 clones, with 80% to 95% occurring once and the leading ten covering approximately 1.6%. The sequencing used peripheral blood, collected after pregnancy. The receptors originated from a female donor with multiple sclerosis, enrolled in a pregnancy study.

Turning to this clone: Additional DNA sequences in this sample encode the identical CDR3. The V gene is TRBV27, the J gene TRBJ1-2, with 10 bases lining up with TRBD1. Trimming took 6 bases from V and 4 from J; bases not matched to a gene: 2. This CDR3 has 13 residues. CDR1 MNHEY and CDR2 SMNVEV come from the germline V gene (reference sequence). CDR3: CASRTGGGYGYTF. Here the CDR3 DNA reads TGTGCCAGCAGGACAGGGGGCGGCTATGGCTACACCTTC.

This clone occurred a few times. This chain connects TRBV28 to TRBJ2-7; tentatively, D is TRBD1 (5 bases). This CDR3 comprises 14 residues. Germline lookup yields CDR1 MDHEN and CDR2 SYDVKM. Trimming shortened V by 6 bases and J by 5 bases, and 17 bases separated the two germline ends. The CDR3 here is CASSLINSGNEQYF. For the CDR3, the DNA is TGTGCCAGCAGCCTAATAAATTCAGGGAACGAGCAGTACTTC.

The rearrangement joins TRBV7-2 to TRBJ1-1; D unclear. This CDR3 spans 16 amino acids. In germline, CDR1 is SGHTA, CDR2 FQGNSA. V lost 5 bases to trimming and J lost 4 bases, with 20 bases between them. CDR3 protein: CASSPTPGGVGTEAFF. The CDR3, as DNA: TGTGCCAGCAGCCCGACTCCCGGCGGGGTAGGCACTGAAGCTTTCTTT.

J is TRBJ2-7 and V is TRBV29-1; 9 bases fit TRBD1. The CDR3 covers 13 residues. Germline CDR1 reads SQVTM; CDR2 reads ANQGSEA. Germline trimming cut 5 bases from V and 3 bases from J; bases unmatched to any gene: 5. DNA for the CDR3: TGCAGCGTTTCGACAGGGGGTCTCTACGAGCAGTACTTC. Translated: CSVSTGGLYEQYF.

The chain joins TRBV11-2 to TRBJ2-7; 10 nucleotides align to TRBD2. CDR1 is SGHAT and CDR2 is FQNNGV in the germline V gene. The CDR3 extends over 15 amino acids. The V segment lost 5 bases and the J segment 1 base; nucleotides outside the gene matches: 5. CDR3 loop: CASSQGLADSYEQYF. CDR3 coding DNA: TGTGCCAGCAGCCAAGGACTAGCGGATTCCTACGAGCAGTACTTC.

The chain combines TRBV19 with TRBJ2-3, with 9 nucleotides matching TRBD2. V dropped 2 bases and J dropped 2; count of bases not matched to a gene: 5. The CDR3 length is 16 residues. Germline V gene lookup returns CDR1 LNHDA and CDR2 SQIVND (reference sequence). The CDR3 region is CASSISAGGFTDTQYF. CDR3 coding DNA: TGTGCCAGTAGTATATCAGCGGGAGGTTTCACAGATACGCAGTATTTT.

The J gene is TRBJ1-4, the V gene TRBV5-1, with TRBD1 matching over 7 bases. The germline V gene encodes CDR1 SGHRS and CDR2 YFSETQ. The CDR3 totals 15 residues. The ends lost 0 bases at V and 5 bases at J; junction bases unmatched: 4. The CDR3 DNA follows: TGCGCCAGCAGCTTGGGGACAGGCTTAAATGAAAAACTGTTTTTT. This codes for CASSLGTGLNEKLFF.

V gene TRBV2 combines with J gene TRBJ1-4; 7 nucleotides agree with TRBD1. Germline assignment: CDR1 SNHLY and CDR2 FYNNEI. The CDR3 has 15 residues. Trimming cost V 3 bases and J 4 bases; bases outside gene matches: 5. In DNA, the CDR3 is TGTGCCAGCAGTGATTCCGGACAGGTTAATGAAAAACTGTTTTTT. The encoded protein is CASSDSGQVNEKLFF. Filled out from reference TRBV2 and TRBJ1-4, the complete variable domain reads EPEVTQTPSHQVTQMGQEVILRCVPISNHLYFYWYRQILGQKVEFLVSFYNNEISEKSEIFDDQFSVERPDGSNFTLKIRSTKLEDSAMYFCASSDSGQVNEKLFFGSGTQLSVL.

This chain joins TRBV6-1 and TRBJ2-3, with 8 bases matching TRBD2. This CDR3 has 13 residues. Germline lookup yields CDR1 MNHNS and CDR2 SASEGT. V shed 8 bases, J shed 3 bases, and the junction held 4 bases outside the gene matches. CDR3 loop: CASRTGGTDTQYF. In nucleotides, the CDR3 is TGTGCCAGCCGGACGGGAGGGACAGATACGCAGTATTTT.

The chain uses TRBV27 and TRBJ1-4; tentatively, D is TRBD1 (6 bases). The V end was cut by 5 bases, the J end by 7 bases, with 14 bases between. This CDR3 region has 14 residues. Germline CDR1 and CDR2: MNHEY and SMNVEV (reference sequence). CDR3 in DNA: TGTGCCAGCAGTCGCCAGGGGATTGGTGAAAAACTGTTTTTT. Protein product: CASSRQGIGEKLFF. Filled out from reference TRBV27 and TRBJ1-4, the complete variable domain reads EAQVTQNPRYLITVTGKKLTVTCSQNMNHEYMSWYRQDPGLGLRQIYYSMNVEVTDKGDVPEGYKVSRKEKRNFPLILESPSPNQTSLYFCASSRQGIGEKLFFGSGTQLSVL.